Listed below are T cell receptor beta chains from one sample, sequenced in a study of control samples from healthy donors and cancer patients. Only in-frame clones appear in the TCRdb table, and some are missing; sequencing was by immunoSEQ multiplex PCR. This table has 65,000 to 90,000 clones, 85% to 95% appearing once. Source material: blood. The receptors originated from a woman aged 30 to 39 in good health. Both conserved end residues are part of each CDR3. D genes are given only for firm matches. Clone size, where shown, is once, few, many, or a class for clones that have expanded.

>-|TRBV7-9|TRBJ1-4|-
TGTGCCAGCAGCCTGGGGGGGCTAAATGAAAAACTGTTTTTT
CASSLGGLNEKLFF
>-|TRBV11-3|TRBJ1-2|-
TGTGCCAGCAGTTTCGTCGGCTACACCTTC
CASSFVGYTF
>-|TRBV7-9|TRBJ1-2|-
TGTGCCAGCAGCTTAGGGTCCCAGGCTGGCTACACCTTC
CASSLGSQAGYTF
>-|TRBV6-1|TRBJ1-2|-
TGTGCCAGCAGTGAGGGGCCAGCTAACTATGGCTACACCTTC
CASSEGPANYGYTF
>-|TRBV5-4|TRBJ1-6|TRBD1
TGTGCCAGCAGTTTGGGACAGCTTAATTCACCCCTCCACTTT
CASSLGQLNSPLHF
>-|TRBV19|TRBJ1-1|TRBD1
TGTGCCAGTGTACTGGGGAGGGACAGGGTCACTGAAGCTTTCTTT
CASVLGRDRVTEAFF
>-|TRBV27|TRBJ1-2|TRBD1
TGTGCCAGCAGTGCGGGACAGGGAGAAGGAGGCTACACCTTC
CASSAGQGEGGYTF
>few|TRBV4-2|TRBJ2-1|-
TGTGCCAGCAGCCAAGGGGTGGGGGGGCCCCTCAATGAGCAGTTCTTC
CASSQGVGGPLNEQFF
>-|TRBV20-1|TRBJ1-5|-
TGCAGTGCTAGTTTAACAGATAGCAATCAGCCCCAGCATTTT
CSASLTDSNQPQHF
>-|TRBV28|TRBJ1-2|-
TGTGCCAGCAGTTTATTATTCCCAAACCGGTGGGGCTACACCTTC
CASSLLFPNRWGYTF
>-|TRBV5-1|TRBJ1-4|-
TGCGCCAGCAGCTCGCGGGGAACTAATGAAAAACTGTTTTTT
CASSSRGTNEKLFF
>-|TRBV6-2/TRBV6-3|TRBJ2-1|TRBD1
TGTGCCAGCAGTCACACAGGGGATTCTCTCTTC
CASSHTGDSLF
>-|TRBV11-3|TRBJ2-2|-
TGTGCCAGCAGCTTAGATAGGGCCGGGGAGCTGTTTTTT
CASSLDRAGELFF
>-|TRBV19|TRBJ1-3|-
TGTGCCAGTACCTCTCGGGCCAAAGGCGGCCGAAACACCATATATTTT
CASTSRAKGGRNTIYF
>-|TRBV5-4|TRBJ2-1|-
TGTGCCAGCACCTTGGATGGAGTTAGCAGAACCGATGAGCAGTTCTTC
CASTLDGVSRTDEQFF
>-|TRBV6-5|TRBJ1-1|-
TGTGCCAGCAGGGCCCGGGGAGCGATGAACACTGAAGCTTTCTTT
CASRARGAMNTEAFF
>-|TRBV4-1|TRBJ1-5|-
TGCGCCAGCAGCCAGGGTAGCAATCAGCCCCAGCATTTT
CASSQGSNQPQHF
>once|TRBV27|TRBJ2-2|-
TGTGCCAGCAGTTTATCGAGGAGGGGGGGGACCGGGGAGCTGTTTTTT
CASSLSRRGGTGELFF
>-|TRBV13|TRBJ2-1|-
TGTGCCAGCAGCTTAGTCAGTTCCTACAATGAGCAGTTCTTC
CASSLVSSYNEQFF
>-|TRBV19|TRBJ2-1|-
TGTGCCAGTAGTCTACAGGAAAACTCCTACAATGAGCAGTTCTTC
CASSLQENSYNEQFF
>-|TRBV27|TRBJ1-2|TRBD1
TGTGCCAGCAGACGAGACAGGGGGCTTAACTATGGCTACACCTTC
CASRRDRGLNYGYTF
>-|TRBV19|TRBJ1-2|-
TGTGCCAGTAGTAAGACAGATTTTAACTATGGCTACACCTTC
CASSKTDFNYGYTF
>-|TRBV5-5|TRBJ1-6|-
TGTGCCAGCAGAGTGGATGGGGTTAATTCACCCCTCCACTTT
CASRVDGVNSPLHF
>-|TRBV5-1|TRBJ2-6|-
TGCGCCAGCAGCGTGGACGGGGGCTCTGGGGCCAACGTCCTGACTTTC
CASSVDGGSGANVLTF
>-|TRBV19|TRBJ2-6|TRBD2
TGTGCCAGCAGAGTAGCGGGGGGGGTAGCTGGGGCCAACGTCCTGACTTTC
CASRVAGGVAGANVLTF
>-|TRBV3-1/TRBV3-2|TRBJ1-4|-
TGTGCCAGCAGCCCAAGGAACAGGCCGGGGAATGAAAAACTGTTTTTT
CASSPRNRPGNEKLFF
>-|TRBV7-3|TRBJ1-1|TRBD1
TGTGCCAGCAGCGTGGACAGGGAGGCTGAAGCTTTCTTT
CASSVDREAEAFF
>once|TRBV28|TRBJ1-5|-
TGTGCCAGCAGTTTGAGGCAGGCCAATCAGCCCCAGCATTTT
CASSLRQANQPQHF
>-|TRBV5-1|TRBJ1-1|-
TGCGCCAGCAGCTTGGCGGGGAACGCGGGGGGGACTGAAGCTTTCTTT
CASSLAGNAGGTEAFF
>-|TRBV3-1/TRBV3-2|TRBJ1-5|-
TGTGCCAGCAGCCTCGGGGGGCAGAGTCAGCCCCAGCATTTT
CASSLGGQSQPQHF
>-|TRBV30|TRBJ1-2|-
TGTGCCTGGAGTGAAAGCAGCTTCCGCGGCTACACCTTC
CAWSESSFRGYTF
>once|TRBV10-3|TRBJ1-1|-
TGTGCCATCAGTAACGGGAACACTGAAGCTTTCTTT
CAISNGNTEAFF
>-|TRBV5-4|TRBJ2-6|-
TGTGCCAGCAGCTTGGGACAACAACGGGCCAACGTCCTGACTTTC
CASSLGQQRANVLTF
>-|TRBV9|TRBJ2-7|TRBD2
TGTGCCAGCAGCTCCAGGACTAGACCCTACGAGCAGTACTTC
CASSSRTRPYEQYF
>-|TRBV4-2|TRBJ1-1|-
TGTGCCAGCAGCCAAGATGGGGGGAACACTGAAGCTTTCTTT
CASSQDGGNTEAFF
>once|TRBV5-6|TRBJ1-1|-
TGTGCCAGCAGAGGCGCCAGGGGAACTGAAGCTTTCTTT
CASRGARGTEAFF
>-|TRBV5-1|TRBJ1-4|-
TGCGCCAGCAGCTTAAAGGGAGAAGCAGGAGAAAAACTGTTTTTT
CASSLKGEAGEKLFF
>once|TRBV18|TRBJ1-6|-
TGTGCCAGCTCAAAGCTGAAAGATAATTCACCCCTCCACTTT
CASSKLKDNSPLHF
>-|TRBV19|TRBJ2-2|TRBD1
TGTGCCAGTGACCGACAGGGGGCAACCGGGGAGCTGTTTTTT
CASDRQGATGELFF
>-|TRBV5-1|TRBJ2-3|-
TGCGCCAGCAGCACATCCCCCGAGGGCGATACGCAGTATTTT
CASSTSPEGDTQYF
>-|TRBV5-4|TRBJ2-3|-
TGTGCCAGCAGCTTCGGGACATACACAGATACGCAGTATTTT
CASSFGTYTDTQYF
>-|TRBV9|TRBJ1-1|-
TGTGCCAGCACCGAGTGGGCTGGCACTGAAGCTTTCTTT
CASTEWAGTEAFF
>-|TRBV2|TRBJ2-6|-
TGTGCCTCCCTCAAGGTCCCCGGGGCCAACGTCCTGACTTTC
CASLKVPGANVLTF
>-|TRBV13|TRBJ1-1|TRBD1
TGTGCCAGCAGCCCATACAGGGGAGGCGCGAACACTGAAGCTTTCTTT
CASSPYRGGANTEAFF
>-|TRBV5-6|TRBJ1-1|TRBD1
TGTGCCAGCAGCTTCGTCCAGGGGGACGGCACTGAAGCTTTCTTT
CASSFVQGDGTEAFF
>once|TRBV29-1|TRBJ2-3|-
TGCAGCGCAGAGGGGAGAGCCACAGATACGCAGTATTTT
CSAEGRATDTQYF
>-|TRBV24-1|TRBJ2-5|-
TGTGCCACCAGTGCGGGGCCGCAAGAGACCCAGTACTTC
CATSAGPQETQYF
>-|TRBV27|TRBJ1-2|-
TGTGCCAGCAGCCTTACAGGAGGCTATGGCTACACCTTC
CASSLTGGYGYTF
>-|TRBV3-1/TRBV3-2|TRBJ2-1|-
TGTGCCAGCAGCCAAGTTTACGGGGGTCTCTCCTACAATGAGCAGTTCTTC
CASSQVYGGLSYNEQFF
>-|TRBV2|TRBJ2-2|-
TGTGCCAGCAGGGATACACAGGGAACCGGGGAGCTGTTTTTT
CASRDTQGTGELFF
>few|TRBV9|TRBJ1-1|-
TGTGCCAGCAGCGACTCCCGGGACAAGGGAAGAGAAGCTTTCTTT
CASSDSRDKGREAFF
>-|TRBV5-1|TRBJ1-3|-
TGCGCCAGCAGCTTGGAGGTTCAGCCTGGAAACACCATATATTTT
CASSLEVQPGNTIYF